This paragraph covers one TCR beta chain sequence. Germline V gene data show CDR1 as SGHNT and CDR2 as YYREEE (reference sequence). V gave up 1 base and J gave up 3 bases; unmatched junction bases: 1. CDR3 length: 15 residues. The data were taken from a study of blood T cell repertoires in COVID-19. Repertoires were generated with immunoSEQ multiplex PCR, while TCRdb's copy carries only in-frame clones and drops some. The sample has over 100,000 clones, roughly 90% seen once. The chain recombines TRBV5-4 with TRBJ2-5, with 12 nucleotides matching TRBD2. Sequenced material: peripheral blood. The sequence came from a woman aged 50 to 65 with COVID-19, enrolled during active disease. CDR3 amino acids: CASSLPSGGEETQYF. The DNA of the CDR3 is TGTGCCAGCAGCTTGCCTAGCGGGGGGGAAGAGACCCAGTACTTC.